The T cell receptor (beta chain) described here comes from a study of T cell responses to AZD1222 COVID-19 vaccine. General observations from the study: Unmutated variant regions reportedly attract nearly half of all spike-specific TCRs. Increases in Spike-specific TCR breadth and depth were seen after two AZD1222 doses. It was only a handful of AZD1222 recipients who were seropositive at baseline.

Method: immunoSEQ multiplex PCR; TCRdb's copy keeps in-frame clones and lacks some. Found here are under 150,000 clones, around 88% of them singletons; the top ten hold about 6.5%. Trimming left V 0 bases short and J 5 bases short, with 16 bases between. The CDR3 contains 16 residues. CDR1 LGHNA and CDR2 YSLEER come from the germline V gene. The table lists this clone with a count of one. The target antigen is unknown. The specimen comprised peripheral blood, sampled 28 days after the second AZD1222 dose. The sequence derives from an adult who received the AZD1222 COVID-19 vaccine. The chain recombines TRBV4-3 with TRBJ1-2; D is perhaps TRBD1 (5 bases). In DNA form, the CDR3 reads TGCGCCAGCAGCCAAGATATGCAGGCAGGGCAGTATGGCTACACCTTC. Translation: CASSQDMQAGQYGYTF.